This TCR beta chain was captured by sequencing in a study of shared clonotypes between healthy human individuals. The V end lost 8 bases, the J end lost 3 bases, and 7 bases lay between the germline ends. This CDR3 comprises 10 residues. Germline V CDR1 and CDR2: GTSNPN, SVGIG (reference sequence). This table comes from immunoSEQ multiplex PCR, and its TCRdb copy is limited to in-frame clones, with some not included. This table has over a million clones, about 76% appearing once. The source material was memory CD4+ T cells sorted from blood. Subset described: CD45RA-negative fraction. The source is a man younger than 30 in good health. The V and J genes are TRBV30 and TRBJ1-2; D is unresolved. In nucleotides, the CDR3 is TGTGCCGGCGGGGACTATGGCTACACCTTC. Encoded protein: CAGGDYGYTF.